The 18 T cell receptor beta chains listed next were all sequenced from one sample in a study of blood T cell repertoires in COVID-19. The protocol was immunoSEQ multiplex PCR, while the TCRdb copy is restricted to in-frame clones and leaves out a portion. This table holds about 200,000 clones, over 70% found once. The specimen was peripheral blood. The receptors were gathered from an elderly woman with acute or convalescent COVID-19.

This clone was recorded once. CDR3 in amino acids: CASKPGSGNTIYF. CDR3 coding DNA: TGTGCCAGCAAACCAGGGTCCGGAAACACCATATATTTT. The J gene is TRBJ1-3, the V gene TRBV6-6; possible D gene TRBD1, 5 bases. The length of the CDR3 is 13 residues. The V and J ends lost 7 bases and 4 bases respectively, with 11 bases between them. The germline gives CDR1 MNHNY, CDR2 SVGAGI (reference sequence).

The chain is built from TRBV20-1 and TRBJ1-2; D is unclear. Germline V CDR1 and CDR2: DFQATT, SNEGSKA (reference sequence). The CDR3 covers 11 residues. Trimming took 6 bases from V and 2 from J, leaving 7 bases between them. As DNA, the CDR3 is TGCAGTGCCGGGGAAAACTATGGCTACACCTTC. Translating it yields CSAGENYGYTF.

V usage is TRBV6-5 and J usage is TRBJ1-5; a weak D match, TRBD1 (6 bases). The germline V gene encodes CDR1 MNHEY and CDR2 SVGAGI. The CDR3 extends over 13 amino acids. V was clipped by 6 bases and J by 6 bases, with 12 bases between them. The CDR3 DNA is TGTGCCAGCAGCCAGTACAGGGCTCAGCCCCAGCATTTT. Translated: CASSQYRAQPQHF.

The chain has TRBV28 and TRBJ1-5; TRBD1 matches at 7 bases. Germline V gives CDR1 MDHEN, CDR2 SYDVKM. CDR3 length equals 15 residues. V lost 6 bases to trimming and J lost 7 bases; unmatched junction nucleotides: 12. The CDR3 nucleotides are TGTGCCAGCAGCGATTCGACAGGGCCGCTGCAGCCCCAGCATTTT. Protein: CASSDSTGPLQPQHF.

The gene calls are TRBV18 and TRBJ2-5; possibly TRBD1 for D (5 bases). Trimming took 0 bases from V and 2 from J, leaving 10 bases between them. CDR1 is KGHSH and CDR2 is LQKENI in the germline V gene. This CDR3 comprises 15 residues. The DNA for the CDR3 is TGTGCCAGCTCACCACCGGTGACAGCACAAGAGACCCAGTACTTC. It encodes CASSPPVTAQETQYF.

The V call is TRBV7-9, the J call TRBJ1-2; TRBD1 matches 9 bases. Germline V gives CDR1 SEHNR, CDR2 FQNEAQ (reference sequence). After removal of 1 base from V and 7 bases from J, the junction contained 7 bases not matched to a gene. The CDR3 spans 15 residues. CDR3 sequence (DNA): TGTGCCAGCAGCTTAGGGGACAGGGCTCGATCTGGCTACACCTTC. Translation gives CASSLGDRARSGYTF. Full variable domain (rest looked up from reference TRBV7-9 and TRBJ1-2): DTGVSQNPRHKITKRGQNVTFRCDPISEHNRLYWYRQTLGQGPEFLTYFQNEAQLEKSRLLSDRFSAERPKGSFSTLEIQRTEQGDSAMYLCASSLGDRARSGYTFGSGTRLTVV.

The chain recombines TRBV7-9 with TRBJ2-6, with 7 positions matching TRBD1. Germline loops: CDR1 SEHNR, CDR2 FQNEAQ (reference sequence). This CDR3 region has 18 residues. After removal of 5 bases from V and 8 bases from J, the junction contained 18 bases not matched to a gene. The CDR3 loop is CASSQIGTDRTSSNVLTF. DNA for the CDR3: TGTGCCAGCAGCCAGATAGGGACAGATAGGACGTCCTCCAACGTCCTGACTTTC.

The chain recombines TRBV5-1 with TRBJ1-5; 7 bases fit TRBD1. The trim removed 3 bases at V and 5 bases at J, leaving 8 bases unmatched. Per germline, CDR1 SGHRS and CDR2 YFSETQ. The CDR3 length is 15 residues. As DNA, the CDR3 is TGCGCCAGCAGCTCGGAGGACAGGTGGTATCAGCCCCAGCATTTT. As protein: CASSSEDRWYQPQHF.

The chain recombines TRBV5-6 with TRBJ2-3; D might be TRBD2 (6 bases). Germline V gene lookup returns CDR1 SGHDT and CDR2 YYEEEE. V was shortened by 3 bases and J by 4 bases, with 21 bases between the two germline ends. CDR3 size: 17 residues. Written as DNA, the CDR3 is TGTGCCAGCAGCTATGCCACGAGGCGGGGTCTGGCAGATACGCAGTATTTT. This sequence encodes CASSYATRRGLADTQYF.

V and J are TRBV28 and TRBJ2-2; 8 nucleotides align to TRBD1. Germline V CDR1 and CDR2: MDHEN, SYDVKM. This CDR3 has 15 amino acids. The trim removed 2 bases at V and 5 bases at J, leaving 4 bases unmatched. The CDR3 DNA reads TGTGCCAGCAGTTTAAATACAGGGGGGACCGGGGAGCTGTTTTTT. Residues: CASSLNTGGTGELFF.

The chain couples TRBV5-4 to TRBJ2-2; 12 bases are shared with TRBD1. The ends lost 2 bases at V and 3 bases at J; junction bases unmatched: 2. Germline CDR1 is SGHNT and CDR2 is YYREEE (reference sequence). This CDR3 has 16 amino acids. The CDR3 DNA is TGTGCCAGCAGCTTTGGGGACAGGGGGCACACCGGGGAGCTGTTTTTT. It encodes CASSFGDRGHTGELFF.

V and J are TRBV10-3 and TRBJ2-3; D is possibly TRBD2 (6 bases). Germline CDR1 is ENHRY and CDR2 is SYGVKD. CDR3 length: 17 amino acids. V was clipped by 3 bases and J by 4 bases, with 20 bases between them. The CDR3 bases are TGTGCCATCAGTGATCCCAAGGGGCTGGGAGGATCAGATACGCAGTATTTT. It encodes CAISDPKGLGGSDTQYF.

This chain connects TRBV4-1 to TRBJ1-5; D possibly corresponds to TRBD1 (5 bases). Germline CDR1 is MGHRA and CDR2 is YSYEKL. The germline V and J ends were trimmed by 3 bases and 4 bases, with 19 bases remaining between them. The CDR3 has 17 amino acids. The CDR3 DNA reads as TGCGCCAGCAGCCACCCCAACGGGGGAACACGTAATCAGCCCCAGCATTTT. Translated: CASSHPNGGTRNQPQHF.

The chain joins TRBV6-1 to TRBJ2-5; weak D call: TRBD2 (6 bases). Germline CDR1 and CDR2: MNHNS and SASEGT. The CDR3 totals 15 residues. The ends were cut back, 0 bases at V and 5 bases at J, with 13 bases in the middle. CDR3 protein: CASSEAGGRWETQYF. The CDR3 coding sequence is TGTGCCAGCAGTGAAGCTGGGGGGAGGTGGGAGACCCAGTACTTC.

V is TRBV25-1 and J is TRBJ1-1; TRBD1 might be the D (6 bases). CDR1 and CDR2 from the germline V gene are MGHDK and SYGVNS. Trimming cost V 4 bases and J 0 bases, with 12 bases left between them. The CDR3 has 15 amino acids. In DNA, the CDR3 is TGTGCCAGCAGTGGTACAGGGAACCTGAACACTGAAGCTTTCTTT. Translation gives CASSGTGNLNTEAFF.

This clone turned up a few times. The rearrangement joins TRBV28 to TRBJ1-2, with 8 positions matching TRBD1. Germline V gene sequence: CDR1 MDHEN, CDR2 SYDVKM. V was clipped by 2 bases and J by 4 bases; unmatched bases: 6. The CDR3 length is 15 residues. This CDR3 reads CASSLEGDRGYGYTF. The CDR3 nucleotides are TGTGCCAGCAGTTTAGAAGGTGACAGGGGCTATGGCTACACCTTC.

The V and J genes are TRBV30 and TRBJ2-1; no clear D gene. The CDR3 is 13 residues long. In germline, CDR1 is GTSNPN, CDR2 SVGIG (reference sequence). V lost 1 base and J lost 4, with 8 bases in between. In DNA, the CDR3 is TGTGCCTGGAGTGGAGAGGTTTACAATGAGCAGTTCTTC. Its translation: CAWSGEVYNEQFF.

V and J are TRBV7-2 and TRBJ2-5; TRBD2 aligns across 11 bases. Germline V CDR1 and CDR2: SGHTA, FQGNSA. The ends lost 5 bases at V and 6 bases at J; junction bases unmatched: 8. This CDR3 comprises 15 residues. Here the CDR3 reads CASSTTSGSSKTQYF. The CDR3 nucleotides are TGTGCCAGCAGCACCACTAGCGGGAGCTCAAAGACCCAGTACTTC.